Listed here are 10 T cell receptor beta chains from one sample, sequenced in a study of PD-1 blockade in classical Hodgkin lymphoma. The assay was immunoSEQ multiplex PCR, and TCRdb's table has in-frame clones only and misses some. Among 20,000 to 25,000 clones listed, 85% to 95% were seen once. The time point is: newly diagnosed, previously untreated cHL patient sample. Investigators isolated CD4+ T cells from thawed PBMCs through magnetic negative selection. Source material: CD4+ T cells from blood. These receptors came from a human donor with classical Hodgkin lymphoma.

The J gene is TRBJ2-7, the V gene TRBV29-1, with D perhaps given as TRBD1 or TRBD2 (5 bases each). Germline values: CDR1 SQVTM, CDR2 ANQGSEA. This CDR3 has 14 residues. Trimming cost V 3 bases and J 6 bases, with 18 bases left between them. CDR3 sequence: CSVDLGWGRGEQYF. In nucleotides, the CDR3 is TGCAGCGTTGATCTCGGGTGGGGCCGGGGCGAGCAGTACTTC.

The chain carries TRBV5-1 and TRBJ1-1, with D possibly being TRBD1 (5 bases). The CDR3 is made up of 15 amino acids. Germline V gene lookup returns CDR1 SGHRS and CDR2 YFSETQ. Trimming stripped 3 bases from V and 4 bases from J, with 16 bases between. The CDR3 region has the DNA TGCGCCAGCAGCTCAGGGACTCTCGGTGGCACTGAAGCTTTCTTT. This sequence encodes CASSSGTLGGTEAFF.

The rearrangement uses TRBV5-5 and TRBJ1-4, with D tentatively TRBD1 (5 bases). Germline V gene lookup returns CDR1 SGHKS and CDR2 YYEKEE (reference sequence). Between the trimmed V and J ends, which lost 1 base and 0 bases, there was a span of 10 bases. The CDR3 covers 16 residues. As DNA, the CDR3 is TGTGCCAGCAGCTTGATGGCGACAGCAACTAATGAAAAACTGTTTTTT. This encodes CASSLMATATNEKLFF.

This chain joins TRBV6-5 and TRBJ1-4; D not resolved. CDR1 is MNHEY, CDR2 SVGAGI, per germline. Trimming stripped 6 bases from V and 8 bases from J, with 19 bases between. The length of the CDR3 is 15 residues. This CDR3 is CASSPRGPIGEKLFF. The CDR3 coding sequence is TGTGCCAGCAGCCCTCGTGGCCCCATTGGAGAAAAACTGTTTTTT.

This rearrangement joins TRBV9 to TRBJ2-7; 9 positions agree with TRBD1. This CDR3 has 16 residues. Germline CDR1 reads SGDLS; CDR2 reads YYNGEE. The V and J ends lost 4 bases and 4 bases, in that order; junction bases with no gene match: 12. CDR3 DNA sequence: TGTGCCAGCAGCCCGCATGGACAGGGGATTTCTTACGAGCAGTACTTC. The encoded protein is CASSPHGQGISYEQYF.

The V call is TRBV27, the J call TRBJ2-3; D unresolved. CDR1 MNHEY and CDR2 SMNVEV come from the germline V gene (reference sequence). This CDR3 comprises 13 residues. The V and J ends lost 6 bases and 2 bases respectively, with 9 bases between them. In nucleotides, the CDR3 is TGTGCCAGCAGACGCCGACCCACAGATACGCAGTATTTT. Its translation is CASRRRPTDTQYF.

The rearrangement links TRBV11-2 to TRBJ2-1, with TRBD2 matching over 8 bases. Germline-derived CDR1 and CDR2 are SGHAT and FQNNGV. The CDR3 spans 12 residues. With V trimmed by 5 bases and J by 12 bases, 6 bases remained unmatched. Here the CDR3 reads CASSPGTRWQFF. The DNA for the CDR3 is TGTGCCAGCAGCCCGGGGACTAGATGGCAGTTCTTC.

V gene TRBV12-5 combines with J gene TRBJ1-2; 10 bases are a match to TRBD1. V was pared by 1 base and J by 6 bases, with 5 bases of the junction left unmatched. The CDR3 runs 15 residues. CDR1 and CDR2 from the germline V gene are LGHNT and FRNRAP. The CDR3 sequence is CASGLARQGAHGYTF. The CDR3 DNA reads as TGTGCTAGTGGTTTGGCCCGACAGGGGGCGCATGGCTACACCTTC. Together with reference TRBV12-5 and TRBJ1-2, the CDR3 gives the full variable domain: DARVTQTPRHKVTEMGQEVTMRCQPILGHNTVFWYRQTMMQGLELLAYFRNRAPLDDSGMPKDRFSAEMPDATLATLKIQPSEPRDSAVYFCASGLARQGAHGYTFGSGTRLTVV.

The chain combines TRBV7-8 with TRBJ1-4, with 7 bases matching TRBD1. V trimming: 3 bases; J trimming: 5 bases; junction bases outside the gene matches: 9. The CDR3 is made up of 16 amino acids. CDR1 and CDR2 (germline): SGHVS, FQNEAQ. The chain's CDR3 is CASSFRGTLENEKLFF. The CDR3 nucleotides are TGTGCCAGCAGCTTCAGGGGGACCTTGGAGAATGAAAAACTGTTTTTT.

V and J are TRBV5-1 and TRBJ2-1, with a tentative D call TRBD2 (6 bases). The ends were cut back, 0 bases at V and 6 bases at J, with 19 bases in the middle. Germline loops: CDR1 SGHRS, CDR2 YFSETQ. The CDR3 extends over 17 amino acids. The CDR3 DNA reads TGCGCCAGCAGCTTGGTAGTCTCGGACTACTACATCAATGAGCAGTTCTTC. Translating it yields CASSLVVSDYYINEQFF. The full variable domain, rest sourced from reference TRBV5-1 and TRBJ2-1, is KAGVTQTPRYLIKTRGQQVTLSCSPISGHRSVSWYQQTPGQGLQFLFEYFSETQRNKGNFPGRFSGRQFSNSRSEMNVSTLELGDSALYLCASSLVVSDYYINEQFFGPGTRLTVL.